This T cell receptor beta chain originates from a study of cytomegalovirus exposure and HLA in healthy donors (TCRdb year 2017). A note on the overall study: An earlier analysis of 587 of the donors reported around 280 Gb of sequence data and about 120 million unique TCR beta sequences obtained from approximately 180 million T cells. Using immunosequencing, the study profiled T cell repertoires from around 680 subjects and related those repertoires to cytomegalovirus serostatus. A later analysis re-examined previously published TCR beta repertoires from several hundred donors and added high-resolution HLA genotyping to investigate patterns of TCR occurrence. Of the roughly 390 genotyped donors, 65% to 90% fell in the genetic ancestry cluster associated with self-reported Caucasian donors. Genome-wide SNP genotypes for about three fifths of the roughly 670 donors were used in a later genetic analysis, which treated that subset as a discovery cohort. All discovery cohort repertoires had been generated on a single sequencing platform. To decide whether each TCR beta V gene segment behaved as functional or pseudogenic, an earlier analysis of some 570 of the donors relied on high-throughput TCR beta sequencing. Besides the first cohort of 666 subjects, a separate validation cohort made up of over a hundred different subjects was used. HLA typing covered class I and class II loci at four-digit resolution. The study aimed to test whether cataloging public T cell receptors could reveal signatures of past pathogen exposure. In the later analysis, no new phenotypic data were used to find candidate immune exposures; instead, reliance was placed on TCR beta sequences and their occurrence across donors. Across some 400 genotyped donors of the cohort, an average of approximately 200,000 unique TCR beta nucleotide sequences per donor were sequenced, and around 19% of those sequences were non-productive. Roughly 5 DR-DQ haplotypes were handled as single units for association and clustering because linkage in the cohort was strong. Typing coverage differed by locus: A, B, C, DRB1 and DQB1 were typed in roughly 629-630 donors, DQA1 in 522, DPA1 in 600 to 610, and DPB1 in 472. Donor age, sex, ethnicity and CMV serostatus were collected together with the repertoire data. To predict cytomegalovirus infection status, the study brought together high-throughput TCR immunosequencing, statistical association of individual TCRs with disease status, and machine learning. About 280 gigabases of sequencing data and tens of millions of unique TCR sequences made up an early release that covered several hundred HLA-typed donors.

The study at large found these results: Correlated functional status among segregating V segments might be attributable to linkage disequilibrium, but an unknown experimental factor could not be ruled out. Sequencing depth was assumed to be roughly uniform across donors in the presence/absence analyses, though that assumption may not hold. For the cohort, immune exposure information was limited to CMV serostatus. When HLA alleles, especially DR and DQ, strongly co-occurred, TCR associations were difficult to assign to individual alleles. Three of the identified cytomegalovirus-associated TCR beta chains were confirmed in vitro to be specific for cytomegalovirus antigens. A further reported finding was that TCR beta sequences accurately predicted the HLA-A and HLA-B alleles for most subjects in the first cohort. In a later genetic analysis, a missense DCLRE1C variant was associated with V-gene and J-gene trimming of TCR beta chains, and the association was replicated in an independent cohort. According to a later analysis, most CMV-associated TCR beta chains appeared to be HLA-restricted, and the HLA associations seemed to be driven largely by CMV exposure. Because the 87-base-pair reads could not distinguish some IMGT-functional V segments, including TRBV6-2 and TRBV6-3, those segments were excluded. In a later analysis, HLA-associated TCR beta chains showed more clonal expansion and lower generation probabilities than non-associated chains that were equally common. In a later analysis, several top co-occurrence clusters were reported to appear linked to parvovirus B19, influenza, CMV and Epstein-Barr virus. Because HLA typing was missing for some donors at each locus, association tests included only the typed subset. At a false discovery rate of 0.05, a later analysis linked under 20,000 TCR beta sequences to specific HLA alleles. In both the original and validation cohorts, the classifier was reported to diagnose cytomegalovirus status with high specificity and sensitivity. According to a later genetic analysis, donors in an Asian-associated ancestry cluster had fewer N-insertions in productive TCRs than the approximately 700-donor mean. In an earlier analysis of approximately 590 of the donors, most TCR beta V segments appeared in productive rearrangements about 87% or about 30% of the time, broadly matching IMGT annotations. Because counts were too low, about 15 rarely observed V segments, including chromosome 9 orphons, were left out of the earlier analysis of 500 to 750 of the donors. The study gave a list of some 150 TCR beta chains associated with cytomegalovirus. A later analysis found that TCR association rates varied across HLA loci, with DRB1 alleles showing the most associated TCRs and HLA-C alleles the fewest. It was suggested by the authors that the approach could potentially be generalized to other disease states and immunological phenotypes. While some public TCRs were present in many individuals, most TCR sequences turned up only very rarely across donors. In this cohort, only TCR beta chains were sequenced, and detectable features were limited by the absence of alpha or paired-chain data. A cluster of highly shared sequence variants was judged likely to be a technical artifact of the sequencing pipeline.

The method behind the library was the immunoSEQ multiplex PCR assay. For the multiplex PCR, a mixture combining 60 forward primers for TCR Vbeta segments and 13 reverse primers for TCR Jbeta segments was used. Amplification of the CDR3 region of rearranged TCR beta genes was performed with a multiplex PCR assay on genomic DNA. On the Illumina HiSeq System, the amplified TCR beta libraries were sequenced as 87-base-pair reads. Concerning the study's data processing: A later analysis tallied 75 million to 95 million unique TCR beta chains across the 666 repertoires, and around 12 million of those chains were shared by two or more donors. Raw reads were error-corrected and collapsed into unique sequences with a nearest-neighbor algorithm that merged closely related sequences to remove PCR and sequencing errors. Alignment of CDR3 sequences to IMGT reference sequences was used to assign V, D and J gene segments. For a sequence to be retained, at least a six-nucleotide match to both a V gene segment and a J gene segment was required. A rearrangement counted as productive if the CDR3 had no stop codons and remained in frame with V and J, and every other rearrangement counted as non-productive. CDR3 was defined according to IMGT convention as the region running from the second conserved V-encoded cysteine to the conserved J-encoded phenylalanine. Sequences without an unambiguous match to a single V gene segment were excluded from the earlier analysis of 500 to 700 of the donors. In an earlier analysis of more than 500 of the donors, a V segment was called functional when productive rearrangements were above 56.7%, and segregating when the standard deviation between donors exceeded 5%. A statistical classification framework was built for diagnosing cytomegalovirus status from the catalog of TCR beta chain sequences. V and J gene assignment, in a later analysis, came from comparing TCR nucleotide sequences with IMGT/GENE-DB human TR gene sequences. In a later analysis, CDR3 sequences and most-parsimonious VDJ recombination scenarios were assigned using the TCRdist pipeline. A later analysis defined each TCR beta chain by its CDR3 amino acid sequence plus V-gene family, and excluded reads lacking a unique V-gene family. To address suspected cross-contamination and a sequencing artifact, a later analysis removed under 600 highly shared, low-generation-probability nucleotide sequences. In a later analysis, a clonal expansion index was calculated for each public chain from normalized within-repertoire ranks of inferred template counts. Generation probabilities in a later analysis came from a VDJ recombination model fitted to out-of-frame rearrangements, and those results were checked against IGoR. Hypergeometric tests were used in a later analysis to score TCR-TCR, TCR-HLA and TCR-CMV co-occurrence, with a repertoire-size bias correction applied to the TCR pairs. A later analysis estimated false discovery rates by permuting HLA or CMV assignments 20 times. In a later analysis, co-occurring TCRs were grouped using DBSCAN, with TCRdist sequence similarity added in when clustering inside HLA-allele-positive subsets. Co-occurrence clustering excluded repertoires with fewer than 30,000 or more than 120,000 public chains, plus five with anomalous nucleotide sharing. TCRdb took this table from immuneACCESS and kept in-frame rearrangements with V and J called. Such tables lack part of the clones; where checked against another copy, unresolved V genes explain under half of the gap, and the rest is unexplained. That table gives V, J and clone size, and the DNA gave D and trimming. In all, the sample holds 60,000 to 70,000 clones, and roughly two thirds of those were seen once. 3% of the sample lies in the top ten.

The cohort comprised approximately 700 healthy bone marrow donors. At the time of sampling, every cohort member was nominally healthy, though immune exposures that went unrecorded were likely present. The donor tested CMV seronegative, placing the donor among the 300 to 450 seronegative members of the cohort. Each donor provided a peripheral blood sample, and peripheral blood mononuclear cells were used for TCR beta sequencing. Genomic DNA extraction from the blood cell samples was performed with the Qiagen DNeasy Blood Extraction Kit. As to this clone: Its antigen is currently not known. The sample holds no much larger clone one base away, and base qualities are not on file.

Relative to germline, V is missing 8 bases and J is missing 4 bases, with 13 bases of the junction outside any gene match. Sequences MNHEY (CDR1) and SMNVEV (CDR2) are obtained from the germline V gene (reference sequence). Inclusive of the bounding cysteine and phenylalanine, the CDR3 is 15 residues long. The entry retains the CDR3 DNA only, 45 bases that are in frame from base 1. The sample comprised PBMCs. The sequence derives from a woman aged 50 to 60 in good health and CMV-seronegative. The chain is assembled from TRBV27 and TRBJ1-2, with 7 junctional bases fitting TRBD1. The nucleotide sequence is given as TGTGCCAGCGCGCCACAACCGGGACAGATCTATGGCTACACCTTC. Its amino acids are CASAPQPGQIYGYTF.